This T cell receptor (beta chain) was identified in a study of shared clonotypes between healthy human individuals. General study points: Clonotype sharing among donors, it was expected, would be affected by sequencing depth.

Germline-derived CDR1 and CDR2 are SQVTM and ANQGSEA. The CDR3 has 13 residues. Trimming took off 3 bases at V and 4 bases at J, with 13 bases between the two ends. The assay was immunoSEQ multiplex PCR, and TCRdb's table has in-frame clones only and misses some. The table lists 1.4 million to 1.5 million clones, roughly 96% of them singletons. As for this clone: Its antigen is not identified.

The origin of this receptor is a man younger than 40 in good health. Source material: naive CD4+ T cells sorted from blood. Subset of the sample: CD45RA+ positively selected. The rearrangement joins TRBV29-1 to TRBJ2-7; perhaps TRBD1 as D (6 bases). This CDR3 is CSVELMRGYEQYF. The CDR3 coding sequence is TGCAGCGTTGAGCTTATGAGGGGGTACGAGCAGTACTTC.